These 11 T cell receptor beta chains came from one sample sequenced in a study of blood T cell repertoires in COVID-19. Repertoires were generated with immunoSEQ multiplex PCR, while TCRdb's copy carries only in-frame clones and drops some. The sample consists of just over 90,000 clones, 90% of them appearing once. The material sequenced was peripheral blood. The receptors derive from a human donor with active COVID-19. The donor label of this sample is uncertain.

V is TRBV12-5 and J is TRBJ1-6; D uncertain. The germline V and J ends were trimmed by 6 bases and 11 bases, with 14 bases remaining between them. Germline values: CDR1 LGHNT, CDR2 FRNRAP. The CDR3 runs to 13 residues. The CDR3 coding sequence is TGTGCTAGTGGCCACGAACCACTTGCACCCCTCCACTTT. The encoded protein is CASGHEPLAPLHF.

The rearrangement uses TRBV7-2 and TRBJ1-5; D is unclear. The length of the CDR3 is 15 residues. The germline V gene encodes CDR1 SGHTA and CDR2 FQGNSA. Trimming cost V 5 bases and J 1 base, with 12 bases left between them. The CDR3 region is CASSPRSSSNQPQHF. CDR3 nucleotides: TGTGCCAGCAGCCCCCGTTCTTCCAGCAATCAGCCCCAGCATTTT.

CDR3 region: CASSFRGVTDTQYF. The CDR3 nucleotides are TGTGCCAGCAGCTTCCGAGGCGTCACAGATACGCAGTATTTT. This chain links TRBV5-4 with TRBJ2-3; D is ambiguous. V dropped 2 bases and J dropped 2 bases, with 9 bases sitting between them. Germline V gives CDR1 SGHNT, CDR2 YYREEE (reference sequence). The CDR3 consists of 14 residues.

V usage is TRBV5-4 and J usage is TRBJ1-4; D ambiguous. Trimming shortened V by 4 bases and J by 0 bases, and 4 bases separated the two germline ends. Germline CDR1 and CDR2: SGHNT and YYREEE (reference sequence). The CDR3 sequence is 13 residues long. In DNA form, the CDR3 reads TGTGCCAGCAGCCCGTCAACTAATGAAAAACTGTTTTTT. It translates to CASSPSTNEKLFF.

The CDR3 sequence: CASSYSDTYEQYF. As DNA, the CDR3 is TGTGCCAGCAGTTACTCGGACACCTACGAGCAGTACTTC. This chain connects TRBV6-2 or TRBV6-3 to TRBJ2-7, with D possibly matching TRBD1 (5 bases). V shed 0 bases and J shed 2 bases, with 5 bases lying between them. The CDR3 is 13 residues long. Germline CDR1 reads MNHEY; CDR2 reads SVGEGT.

This chain joins TRBV11-2 and TRBJ1-2; the D is unclear. Looked up from germline, CDR1 is SGHAT and CDR2 is FQNNGV. Trimming cost V 2 bases and J 2 bases, with 6 bases left between them. The CDR3 is made up of 13 amino acids. In nucleotides, the CDR3 is TGTGCCAGCAGCTTATCACAGAACTATGGCTACACCTTC. Amino acid sequence: CASSLSQNYGYTF. Full variable domain (remainder filled in from reference TRBV11-2 and TRBJ1-2): EAGVAQSPRYKIIEKRQSVAFWCNPISGHATLYWYQQILGQGPKLLIQFQNNGVVDDSQLPKDRFSAERLKGVDSTLKIQPAKLEDSAVYLCASSLSQNYGYTFGSGTRLTVV.

The gene calls are TRBV28 and TRBJ1-3; D is ambiguous. CDR1 and CDR2 (germline): MDHEN, SYDVKM. V lost 2 bases and J lost 0, with 20 bases in between. The CDR3 contains 19 residues. CDR3 sequence reads: CASSLGEGVQLISGNTIYF. As DNA, the CDR3 is TGTGCCAGCAGTTTAGGGGAGGGCGTCCAACTAATCTCTGGAAACACCATATATTTT.

This clone appeared once. The chain is built from TRBV10-1 and TRBJ2-5, with 7 bases that match TRBD2. The germline CDR1 and CDR2 sequences are WNHNN and SYGVQD (reference sequence). V trimming: 0 bases; J trimming: 5 bases; junction bases outside the gene matches: 21. The CDR3 has 20 residues. The CDR3 DNA follows: TGCGCCAGCAGTGAGTCGATAGAGCGATCGTGGCGGGGGACCGTGGAGACCCAGTACTTC. It translates to CASSESIERSWRGTVETQYF.

The rearrangement uses TRBV6-2 or TRBV6-3 and TRBJ1-1; TRBD1 is a possible D gene (6 bases). This CDR3 comprises 14 residues. In germline, CDR1 is MNHEY, CDR2 SVGEGT. Trimming took 0 bases from V and 11 from J, leaving 16 bases between them. The CDR3: CASSYSGAGRQAFF. The CDR3 nucleotides read TGTGCCAGCAGTTACTCGGGGGCGGGCCGGCAGGCTTTCTTT.

The rearrangement uses TRBV29-1 and TRBJ1-2, with TRBD1 matching over 8 bases. Germline CDR1 SQVTM, CDR2 ANQGSEA. V shed 6 bases and J 7 bases; nucleotides not matched to a gene: 4. CDR3 size: 11 residues. The CDR3 loop is CSVGQERGYTF. Here the CDR3 DNA reads TGCAGCGTGGGACAGGAGCGTGGCTACACCTTC.

This chain connects TRBV24-1 to TRBJ2-1, with TRBD2 matching 7 bases. The CDR3 contains 13 residues. The germline CDR1 and CDR2 sequences are KGHDR and SFDVKD. Trimming removed 5 bases from V and 6 bases from J; junction bases left unmatched: 3. DNA for the CDR3: TGTGCCACCAGTGTGGGGGGGGGCAATGAGCAGTTCTTC. Translated, it gives CATSVGGGNEQFF.